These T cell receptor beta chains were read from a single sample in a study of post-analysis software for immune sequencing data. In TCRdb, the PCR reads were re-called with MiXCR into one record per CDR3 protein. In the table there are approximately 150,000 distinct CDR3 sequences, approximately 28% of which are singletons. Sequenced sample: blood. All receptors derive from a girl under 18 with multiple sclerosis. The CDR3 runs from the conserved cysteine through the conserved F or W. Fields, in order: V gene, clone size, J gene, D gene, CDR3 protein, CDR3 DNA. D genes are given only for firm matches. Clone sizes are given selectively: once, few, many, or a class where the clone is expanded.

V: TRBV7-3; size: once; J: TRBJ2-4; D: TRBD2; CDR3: CASSPLAVSSYNEQYF; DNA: TGTGCCAGCAGCCCACTAGCGGTTAGCTCCTACAATGAGCAGTACTTC
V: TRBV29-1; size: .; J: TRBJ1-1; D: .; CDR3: CSSRDWNTEAFF; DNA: TGCAGCTCCCGGGACTGGAACACTGAAGCTTTCTTT
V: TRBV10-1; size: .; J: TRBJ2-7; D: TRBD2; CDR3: CASGTSGSYNEQYF; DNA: TGCGCCAGCGGAACTAGCGGGTCCTACAATGAGCAGTACTTC
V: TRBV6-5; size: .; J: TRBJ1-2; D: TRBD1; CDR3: CASSYGARGVGYTF; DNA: TGTGCCAGCAGTTATGGTGCCAGGGGGGTTGGCTACACCTTC
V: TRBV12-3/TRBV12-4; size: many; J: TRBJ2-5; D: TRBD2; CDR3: CASSSSGGPQETQYF; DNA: TGTGCCAGCAGTTCTAGCGGAGGCCCCCAAGAGACCCAGTACTTC
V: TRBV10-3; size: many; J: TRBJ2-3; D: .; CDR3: CAISLADTQYF; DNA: TGTGCCATCAGTCTTGCAGATACGCAGTATTTT
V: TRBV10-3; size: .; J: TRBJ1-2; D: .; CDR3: CAISEPGFGVGYTF; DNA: TGTGCCATCAGTGAGCCGGGCTTCGGGGTGGGCTACACCTTC
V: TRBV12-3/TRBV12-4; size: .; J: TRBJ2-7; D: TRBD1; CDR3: CASSLGQGKQYF; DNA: TGTGCCAGCAGTTTAGGACAGGGCAAGCAGTACTTC
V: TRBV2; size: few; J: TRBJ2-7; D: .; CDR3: CASRETVSYYEQYF; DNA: TGTGCCAGCAGGGAGACAGTGAGTTACTACGAGCAGTACTTC
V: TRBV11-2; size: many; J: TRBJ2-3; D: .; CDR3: CASSLGTDTQYF; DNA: TGTGCCAGCAGTTTGGGAACAGATACGCAGTATTTT
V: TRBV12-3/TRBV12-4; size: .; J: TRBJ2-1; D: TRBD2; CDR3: CASKLARANEQFF; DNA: TGTGCCAGCAAACTAGCGAGAGCAAATGAGCAGTTCTTC
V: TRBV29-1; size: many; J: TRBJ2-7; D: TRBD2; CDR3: CSVGREGGSYEQYF; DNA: TGCAGCGTTGGAAGGGAGGGTGGGTCCTACGAGCAGTACTTC
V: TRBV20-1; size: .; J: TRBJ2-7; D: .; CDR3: CSARGLAGRTYEQYF; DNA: TGCAGTGCAAGGGGTTTGGCGGGTCGAACCTACGAGCAGTACTTC
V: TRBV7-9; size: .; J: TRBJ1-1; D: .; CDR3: CASSLNRFEAFF; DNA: TGTGCCAGCAGCCTTAACAGGTTTGAAGCTTTCTTT
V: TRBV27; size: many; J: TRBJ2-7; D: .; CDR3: CASGVVAAPRTGAEQYF; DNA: TGTGCCAGCGGTGTAGTAGCGGCTCCACGAACAGGGGCCGAGCAGTACTTC
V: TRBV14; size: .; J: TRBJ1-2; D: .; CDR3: CASSKANYGYTF; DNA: TGTGCCAGCAGTAAAGCTAACTATGGCTACACCTTC
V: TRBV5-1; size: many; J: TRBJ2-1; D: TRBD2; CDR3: CASSPVTSGPYNEQFF; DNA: TGCGCCAGCAGCCCGGTTACTAGCGGACCCTACAATGAGCAGTTCTTC
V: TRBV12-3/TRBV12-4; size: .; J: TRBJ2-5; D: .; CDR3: CASSLVSGWLETQYF; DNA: TGTGCCAGCAGTTTGGTTTCGGGTTGGCTAGAGACCCAGTACTTC
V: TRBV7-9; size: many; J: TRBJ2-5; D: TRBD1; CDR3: CASSSTGTVGETQYF; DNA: TGTGCCAGCAGCTCGACCGGGACAGTGGGAGAGACCCAGTACTTC
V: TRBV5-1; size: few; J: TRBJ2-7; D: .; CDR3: CASSLGQPNNEQYF; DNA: TGCGCCAGCAGCTTGGGCCAGCCTAACAATGAGCAGTACTTC
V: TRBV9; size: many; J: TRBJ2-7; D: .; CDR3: CASSVAPSGSYEQYF; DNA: TGTGCCAGCAGCGTAGCCCCAAGCGGCTCCTACGAGCAGTACTTC
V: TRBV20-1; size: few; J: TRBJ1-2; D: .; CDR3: CSVTTGNSNYGYTF; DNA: TGCAGTGTCACGACAGGCAACTCCAACTATGGCTACACCTTC
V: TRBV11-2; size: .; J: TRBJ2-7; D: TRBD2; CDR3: CASSLGTSGRLYEQYF; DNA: TGTGCCAGCAGCTTAGGGACTAGCGGGAGACTTTACGAGCAGTACTTC
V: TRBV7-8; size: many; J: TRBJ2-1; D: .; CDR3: CASSLGWGKANEQFF; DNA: TGTGCCAGCAGCTTAGGGTGGGGGAAGGCGAATGAGCAGTTCTTC
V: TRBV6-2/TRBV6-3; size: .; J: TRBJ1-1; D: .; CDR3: CASSWSQLNTEAFF; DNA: TGTGCCAGCAGTTGGAGCCAGCTGAACACTGAAGCTTTCTTT
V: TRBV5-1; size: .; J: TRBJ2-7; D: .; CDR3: CASSLGTAGREQYF; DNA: TGCGCCAGCAGCTTGGGGACGGCGGGACGCGAGCAGTACTTC
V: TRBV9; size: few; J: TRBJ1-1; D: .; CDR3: CASSVGGGYDEAFF; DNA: TGTGCCAGCAGCGTAGGGGGGGGGTACGATGAAGCTTTCTTT
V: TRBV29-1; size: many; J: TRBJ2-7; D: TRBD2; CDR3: CSVRQQREVEQYF; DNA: TGCAGCGTTAGGCAACAGCGGGAGGTCGAGCAGTACTTC
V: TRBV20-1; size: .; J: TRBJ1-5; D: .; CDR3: CSASQVLGNQPQHF; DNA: TGCAGTGCTAGCCAGGTGTTGGGCAATCAGCCCCAGCATTTT
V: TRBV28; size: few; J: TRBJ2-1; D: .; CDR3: CASSLSPTGYEQFF; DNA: TGTGCCAGCAGTTTATCCCCAACCGGCTATGAGCAGTTCTTC
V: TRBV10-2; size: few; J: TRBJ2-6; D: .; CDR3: CASSKSSGANVLTF; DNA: TGCGCCAGCAGCAAGAGCTCTGGGGCCAACGTCCTGACTTTC
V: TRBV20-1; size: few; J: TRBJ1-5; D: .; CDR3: CSAGRYSNQPQHF; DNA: TGCAGTGCTGGACGGTATAGCAATCAGCCCCAGCATTTT
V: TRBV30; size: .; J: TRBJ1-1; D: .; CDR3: CAWSVTGPGHAFF; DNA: TGTGCCTGGAGTGTCACAGGGCCGGGGCATGCTTTCTTT
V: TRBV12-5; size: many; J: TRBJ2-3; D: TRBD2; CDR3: CASGLVQGSGSDTQYF; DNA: TGTGCTAGTGGTTTGGTACAAGGTAGCGGGTCAGATACGCAGTATTTT
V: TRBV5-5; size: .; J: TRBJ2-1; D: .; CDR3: CASSLDTYNEQFF; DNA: TGTGCCAGCAGCCTGGACACCTACAATGAGCAGTTCTTC
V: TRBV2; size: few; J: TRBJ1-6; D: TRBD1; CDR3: CASTGQGAENSPLHF; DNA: TGTGCCAGCACGGGACAGGGGGCAGAAAATTCACCCCTCCACTTT
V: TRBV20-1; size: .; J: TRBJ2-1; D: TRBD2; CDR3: CSARGHAGVWVEQFF; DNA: TGCAGTGCTCGTGGTCACGCGGGGGTCTGGGTAGAGCAGTTCTTC
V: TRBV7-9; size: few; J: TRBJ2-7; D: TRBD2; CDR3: CASRGGIAGDHEQYF; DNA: TGTGCCAGCAGGGGAGGGATAGCGGGGGACCACGAGCAGTACTTC
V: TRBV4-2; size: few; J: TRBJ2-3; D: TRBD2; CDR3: CASSQDWRLAGGYTDTQYF; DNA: TGTGCCAGCAGCCAAGACTGGCGCCTAGCGGGGGGGTACACAGATACGCAGTATTTT
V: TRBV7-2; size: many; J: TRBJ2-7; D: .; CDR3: CASSLSREVEQYF; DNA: TGTGCCAGCAGCTTAAGCAGAGAGGTAGAGCAGTACTTC
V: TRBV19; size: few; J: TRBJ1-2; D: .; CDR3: CASSPGRKNDYTF; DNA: TGTGCCAGTAGTCCTGGGCGGAAGAACGACTACACCTTC
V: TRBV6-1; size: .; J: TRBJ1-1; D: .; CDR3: CASVEGGAGTETFF; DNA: TGTGCCAGCGTAGAGGGGGGCGCGGGCACTGAAACTTTCTTT
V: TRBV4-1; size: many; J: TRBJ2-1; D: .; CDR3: CASSHWDLRGQFF; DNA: TGCGCCAGCAGCCACTGGGACCTCCGGGGGCAGTTCTTC
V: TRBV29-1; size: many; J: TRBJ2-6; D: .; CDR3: CSVVLGVGTKAAYLNSGANVLTF; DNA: TGCAGCGTTGTCCTCGGCGTTGGGACCAAAGCAGCTTACCTTAACTCTGGGGCCAACGTCCTGACTTTC
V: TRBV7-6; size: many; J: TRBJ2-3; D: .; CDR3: CASSAKGVSDTQYF; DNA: TGTGCCAGCAGCGCCAAGGGAGTTTCGGATACGCAGTATTTT
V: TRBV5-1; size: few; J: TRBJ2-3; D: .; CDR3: CASSGVSADTQYF; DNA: TGCGCCAGCAGTGGAGTAAGCGCAGATACGCAGTATTTT
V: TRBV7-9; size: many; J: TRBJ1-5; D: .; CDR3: CASRMKPGRTLRVNQPQHF; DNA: TGTGCCAGCAGAATGAAACCGGGACGTACCTTAAGGGTTAATCAGCCCCAGCATTTT
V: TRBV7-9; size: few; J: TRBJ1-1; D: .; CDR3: CASSPRAGGTEAFF; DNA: TGTGCCAGCAGCCCTCGGGCGGGGGGCACTGAAGCTTTCTTT
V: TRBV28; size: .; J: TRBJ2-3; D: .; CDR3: CASQEFGVTDTQYF; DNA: TGTGCCAGCCAAGAGTTTGGGGTCACAGATACGCAGTATTTT
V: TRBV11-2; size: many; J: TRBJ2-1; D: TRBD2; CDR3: CASSSGTSGIPYNEQFF; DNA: TGTGCCAGCAGCTCAGGGACTAGCGGGATCCCCTACAATGAGCAGTTCTTC
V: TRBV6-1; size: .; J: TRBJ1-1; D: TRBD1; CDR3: CASKDRAYGMNTEAFF; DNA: TGTGCCAGCAAGGACAGGGCATATGGGATGAACACTGAAGCTTTCTTT
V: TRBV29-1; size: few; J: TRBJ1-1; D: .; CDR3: CSVEDNRGEAFF; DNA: TGCAGCGTTGAAGATAACCGTGGGGAAGCTTTCTTT
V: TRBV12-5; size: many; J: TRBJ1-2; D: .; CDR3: CASGLGAAGYTF; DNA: TGTGCTAGTGGTTTGGGGGCAGCTGGCTACACCTTC
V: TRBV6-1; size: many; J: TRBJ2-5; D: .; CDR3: CASNRREGAETQYF; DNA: TGTGCCAGCAACAGACGGGAAGGAGCAGAGACCCAGTACTTC